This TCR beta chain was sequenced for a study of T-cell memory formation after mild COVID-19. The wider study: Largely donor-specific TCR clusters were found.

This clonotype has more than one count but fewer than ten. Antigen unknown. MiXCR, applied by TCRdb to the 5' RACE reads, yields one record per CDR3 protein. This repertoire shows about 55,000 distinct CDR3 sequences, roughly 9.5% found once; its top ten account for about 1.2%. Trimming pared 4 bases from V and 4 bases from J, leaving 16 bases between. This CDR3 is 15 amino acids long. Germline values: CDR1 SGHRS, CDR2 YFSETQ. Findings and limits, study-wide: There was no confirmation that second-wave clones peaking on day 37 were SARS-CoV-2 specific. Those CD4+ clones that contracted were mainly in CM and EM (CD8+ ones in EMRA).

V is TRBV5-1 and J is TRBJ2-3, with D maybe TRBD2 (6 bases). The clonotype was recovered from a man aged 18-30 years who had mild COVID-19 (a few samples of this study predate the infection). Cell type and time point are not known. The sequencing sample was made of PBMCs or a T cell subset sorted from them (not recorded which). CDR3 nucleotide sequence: TGCGCCAGCAGCATCGGGCCCGGCGGGGCAGATACGCAGTATTTT. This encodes CASSIGPGGADTQYF.